The following is a TCR beta chain sequence with its context. The CDR3 covers 16 residues. Trimming removed 6 bases from V and 3 bases from J; junction bases left unmatched: 5. The germline V gene has CDR1 MNHEY and CDR2 SVGEGT. This sample is part of a study of blood T cell repertoires in COVID-19. Generated by immunoSEQ multiplex PCR, the TCRdb table keeps only in-frame clones and is missing some. The data contain around 80,000 clones, more than 75% of them singletons. The clonotype comes from a woman over 75 with active or convalescent COVID-19. Source material: peripheral blood. V usage is TRBV6-2 or TRBV6-3 and J usage is TRBJ2-2; TRBD2 aligns across 12 bases. The CDR3 region is CASSQLAGGHTGELFF. The CDR3 coding sequence is TGTGCCAGCAGCCAACTAGCGGGGGGACACACCGGGGAGCTGTTTTTT.